These 21 T cell receptor beta chains originate from one sample sequenced in a study of somatic mutations in cytotoxic T cells in rheumatoid arthritis. Produced via immunoSEQ multiplex PCR; TCRdb's table is partial and in-frame only. The repertoire includes more than 15,000 clones, 82% of them detected once, and nearly 9% sits in the top ten. Sequenced: CD8+ T cells sorted from blood. These receptors all come from an adult with rheumatoid arthritis.

J is TRBJ1-1 and V is TRBV7-2; D is unclear. Trimming removed 4 bases from V and 5 bases from J, with 8 bases in between. Germline CDR1 is SGHTA and CDR2 is FQGNSA. This CDR3 is 12 amino acids long. This CDR3 is CASSSHETEAFF. CDR3 DNA sequence: TGTGCCAGCAGCTCACACGAGACTGAAGCTTTCTTT.

V usage is TRBV7-9 and J usage is TRBJ2-1; D gene ambiguous. Trimming removed 3 bases at V and 0 bases at J, with 3 bases between. Germline V CDR1 and CDR2: SEHNR, FQNEAQ (reference sequence). CDR3 length: 13 residues. Here the CDR3 DNA reads TGTGCCAGCAGCTTCAACTCCTACAATGAGCAGTTCTTC. Its protein product is CASSFNSYNEQFF.

The V gene is TRBV10-1, the J gene TRBJ2-1; 10 nucleotides align to TRBD2. V shed 2 bases, J shed 7 bases, and the junction held 2 bases outside the gene matches. The germline gives CDR1 WNHNN, CDR2 SYGVQD (reference sequence). The CDR3 has 14 residues. This chain's CDR3 is CASSEAAGGNEQFF. Written as DNA, the CDR3 is TGCGCCAGCAGTGAGGCAGCGGGAGGGAATGAGCAGTTCTTC.

The rearrangement joins TRBV5-1 to TRBJ2-7; tentatively, D is TRBD2 (6 bases). Between the trimmed V and J ends, which lost 0 bases and 0 bases, there was a span of 13 bases. This CDR3 region has 16 residues. The germline V gene encodes CDR1 SGHRS and CDR2 YFSETQ. CDR3 residues: CASSLGRERSSYEQYF. CDR3 sequence (DNA): TGCGCCAGCAGCTTGGGTCGGGAGAGAAGCTCCTACGAGCAGTACTTC.

V is TRBV6-5 and J is TRBJ2-5, with 10 bases aligning to TRBD2. The V segment lost 8 bases and the J segment 5 bases; nucleotides outside the gene matches: 5. Germline-derived CDR1 and CDR2 are MNHEY and SVGAGI. The CDR3 totals 13 residues. CDR3 loop: CASGLAGDETQYF. CDR3 DNA: TGTGCCAGCGGCCTAGCGGGAGACGAGACCCAGTACTTC.

The J gene is TRBJ2-3, the V gene TRBV15; D tentatively fits TRBD1 or TRBD2 (5 bases each). The V end lost 1 base, the J end lost 6 bases, and 14 bases lay between the germline ends. CDR1 and CDR2 from the germline V gene are LNHNV and YYDKDF (reference sequence). CDR3 length: 15 residues. The DNA for the CDR3 is TGTGCCACCAGCAGAGGAGGGGCCATGGGGGATACGCAGTATTTT. Residues: CATSRGGAMGDTQYF.

The chain uses TRBV27 and TRBJ2-1; D is possibly TRBD2 (7 bases). Germline CDR1 and CDR2: MNHEY and SMNVEV (reference sequence). This CDR3 contains 17 residues. Trimming stripped 6 bases from V and 5 bases from J, with 23 bases between. CDR3 amino acids: CASRILYIGGPDNEQFF. The CDR3 DNA sequence: TGTGCCAGCAGAATACTGTACATCGGGGGGCCAGACAATGAGCAGTTCTTC.

The J gene is TRBJ2-2, the V gene TRBV7-9; the D call may be TRBD1 or TRBD2 (5 bases each). The CDR3 loop spans 14 amino acids. V was cut by 5 bases and J by 7 bases, with 14 bases left in between. Per the germline V gene, CDR1 is SEHNR and CDR2 is FQNEAQ (reference sequence). DNA of the CDR3: TGTGCCAGCAGCCTCCTAGAGGGGCACGGGGAGCTGTTTTTT. It yields the protein CASSLLEGHGELFF.

This chain joins TRBV10-3 and TRBJ2-3, with D hard to call. The CDR3 is 15 amino acids. The V gene's germline CDR1 is ENHRY and CDR2 SYGVKD. V lost 2 bases, J lost 4 bases, and 13 bases lay in between. The CDR3 DNA reads TGTGCCATCAGTGAGGGCAACGGAGAGGCAGATACGCAGTATTTT. Amino acid sequence: CAISEGNGEADTQYF.

This chain connects TRBV21-1 to TRBJ2-7. TRBV21-1 constitutes a pseudogene. This CDR3 has 12 residues. CDR3 residues: CASSFHRYEQYF. CDR3 nucleotide sequence: TGTGCCAGCAGCTTCCACCGTTACGAGCAGTACTTC.

The J gene is TRBJ2-1, the V gene TRBV5-6, with 9 bases matching TRBD2. Germline assignment: CDR1 SGHDT and CDR2 YYEEEE. With V trimmed by 1 base and J by 3 bases, 2 bases remained unmatched. The CDR3 extends over 15 amino acids. This chain's CDR3 is CASSLWRGGYNEQFF. In nucleotides, the CDR3 is TGTGCCAGCAGCTTGTGGCGGGGGGGCTACAATGAGCAGTTCTTC.

CDR3 in amino acids: CASSQDTGSGANVLTF. The CDR3 DNA reads as TGTGCCAGCAGCCAAGATACGGGGTCTGGGGCCAACGTCCTGACTTTC. This sequence joins TRBV4-2 and TRBJ2-6, with a weak D call TRBD2 (5 bases). The V gene lost 0 bases and the J gene lost 1 base, with 7 bases spanning the gap. The V gene's germline CDR1 is LGHNA and CDR2 YNFKEQ. The CDR3 consists of 16 residues.

The chain combines TRBV4-3 with TRBJ2-7, with 13 bases identical to TRBD2. Germline V gene sequence: CDR1 LGHNA, CDR2 YSLEER. The CDR3 length is 17 residues. After removal of 1 base from V and 0 bases from J, the junction contained 3 bases not matched to a gene. The CDR3 DNA is TGCGCCAGCAGCCAAGGACTAGCGGGGGGAAGCTCCTACGAGCAGTACTTC. This translates into CASSQGLAGGSSYEQYF.

The count of this clone is one. V is TRBV9 and J is TRBJ2-3, with TRBD2 identical over 7 bases. The CDR3 loop spans 16 amino acids. Germline values: CDR1 SGDLS, CDR2 YYNGEE. V shed 1 base, J shed 6 bases, and the junction held 11 bases outside the gene matches. For the CDR3, the DNA is TGTGCCAGCAGCGTAAACCGACTAGCAGGTGGGGATACGCAGTATTTT. Translation gives CASSVNRLAGGDTQYF.

This chain links TRBV7-9 with TRBJ1-4; a weak D match, TRBD1 (6 bases). Germline V gene sequence: CDR1 SEHNR, CDR2 FQNEAQ (reference sequence). V gave up 5 bases and J gave up 5 bases, with 15 bases separating them. The CDR3 totals 15 residues. CDR3 DNA sequence: TGTGCCAGCAGCCCGGGAGGACAGCCCAATGAAAAACTGTTTTTT. Translated, it gives CASSPGGQPNEKLFF.

This clone was found once. V gene TRBV19 combines with J gene TRBJ1-4; TRBD1 matches at 8 bases. With 6 bases clipped from V and 6 bases from J, the junction kept 6 bases outside the gene matches. CDR3 length: 14 residues. Germline V gene lookup returns CDR1 LNHDA and CDR2 SQIVND (reference sequence). CDR3 region: CASSLTGVDEKLFF. As DNA, the CDR3 is TGTGCCAGTAGCCTGACAGGGGTAGATGAAAAACTGTTTTTT.

This clone was observed once. The chain uses TRBV2 and TRBJ2-1; 8 positions match TRBD2. The CDR3 extends over 13 amino acids. Germline values: CDR1 SNHLY, CDR2 FYNNEI. V was clipped by 6 bases and J by 10 bases; unmatched bases: 8. The CDR3 loop reads CASRGFPGGEQFF. The CDR3, as DNA: TGTGCCAGCAGGGGGTTCCCGGGGGGGGAGCAGTTCTTC.

Regarding this clone: Additional DNA sequences in this sample encode the identical CDR3. The chain has TRBV19 and TRBJ1-6, with D unresolved. V lost 3 bases to trimming and J lost 6 bases, with 3 bases between them. CDR3 length equals 12 residues. The germline CDR1 and CDR2 sequences are LNHDA and SQIVND (reference sequence). CDR3 nucleotides: TGTGCCAGTAGTATTGGTAATTCACCCCTCCACTTT. It translates to CASSIGNSPLHF.

The genes are TRBV7-9 and TRBJ2-7, with D possibly TRBD1 on 6 matching bases. V was cut by 5 bases and J by 10 bases, with 18 bases left in between. Per germline, CDR1 SEHNR and CDR2 FQNEAQ (reference sequence). The CDR3 runs to 13 residues. CDR3 sequence reads: CASSPVTGWGQYF. The CDR3 region has the DNA TGTGCCAGCAGCCCCGTTACAGGGTGGGGCCAGTACTTC.

The gene calls are TRBV6-5 and TRBJ2-3; 9 bases align to TRBD2. V shed 7 bases and J 3 bases; nucleotides not matched to a gene: 8. CDR1 and CDR2 (germline): MNHEY, SVGAGI. The CDR3 runs to 15 residues. The CDR3 DNA is TGTGCCAGCATGTCGCGGGGGGGCTTGACAGATACGCAGTATTTT. Translating gives CASMSRGGLTDTQYF.

V usage is TRBV9 and J usage is TRBJ2-2; 9 bases are shared with TRBD1. V lost 3 bases and J lost 1; bases outside the gene matches: 4. CDR3 length: 16 amino acids. Germline V gene lookup returns CDR1 SGDLS and CDR2 YYNGEE. The CDR3 is CASSGDRVKNTGELFF. Here the CDR3 DNA reads TGTGCCAGCAGCGGGGACAGGGTTAAGAACACCGGGGAGCTGTTTTTT. Filled out from reference TRBV9 and TRBJ2-2, the complete variable domain reads DSGVTQTPKHLITATGQRVTLRCSPRSGDLSVYWYQQSLDQGLQFLIQYYNGEERAKGNILERFSAQQFPDLHSELNLSSLELGDSALYFCASSGDRVKNTGELFFGEGSRLTVL.